These 4 T cell receptor beta chains originate from one sample sequenced in a study of identical twins (dated by TCRdb to 2015 to 2016). Library creation used 5' RACE. The listed sequencing device is Illumina HiSeq 2000. The public reads were run again by TCRdb, first through fastp at Q25 and then through MiXCR, and only productive beta chains were kept. Rows merge per CDR3 protein into single entries with the most common DNA and genes. In this sample the table shows hundreds of thousands of distinct CDR3 sequences, 9% to 15% of which occur a single time. The ten largest clones take up around 1.5% of the sample. This same sample was also taken into another study, of yellow fever vaccine responses in identical twins.

The material sequenced was PBMCs. These TCRs come from a woman between 18 and 29 years old in good health.

This clonotype showed up just a few times. The CDR3 coding sequence is TGTGCCAGCAGTTTCAGGCAGGGGCTCAATCAGCCCCAGCATTTT. Its protein product is CASSFRQGLNQPQHF. The chain employs TRBV12-3 or TRBV12-4 and TRBJ1-5; D possibly corresponds to TRBD1 (6 bases). This CDR3 has 15 amino acids. The germline V and J ends were trimmed by 3 bases and 3 bases, with 12 bases remaining between them.

This chain joins TRBV25-1 and TRBJ1-2; 7 positions match TRBD1. The trim removed 3 bases at V and 6 bases at J, leaving 10 bases unmatched. CDR3 length: 15 amino acids. CDR1 is MGHDK, CDR2 SYGVNS, per germline. The CDR3 region has the DNA TGTGCCAGCAGTGATGACAGGGTACGGTCGAATGGCTACACCTTC. It codes for CASSDDRVRSNGYTF.

This clonotype has a count of ten or more. J is TRBJ2-1 and V is TRBV6-5, with 7 bases aligning to TRBD2. J gave up 3 bases and V 2 bases, and 1 base lay outside the gene matches. Germline V gene lookup returns CDR1 MNHEY and CDR2 SVGAGI. The CDR3 is made up of 14 amino acids. CDR3 sequence: CASSYGGSYNEQFF. DNA of the CDR3: TGTGCCAGCAGTTACGGCGGGAGCTACAATGAGCAGTTCTTC.

The chain is built from TRBV4-1 and TRBJ2-5; the D is unclear. CDR3 length equals 13 residues. V lost 1 base and J 0 bases, leaving 3 bases between the germline ends. In germline, CDR1 is MGHRA, CDR2 YSYEKL. CDR3 loop: CASSQGNQETQYF. CDR3 in DNA: TGCGCCAGCAGCCAAGGCAACCAAGAGACCCAGTACTTC.